A selection of T cell receptor beta chains follows, all from one sample in a study of T cell responses to AZD1222 COVID-19 vaccine. Method: immunoSEQ multiplex PCR; TCRdb's copy keeps in-frame clones and lacks some. Altogether about 18,000 clones are present, 89% being singletons, with the ten largest covering 8.5% to 9%. The sequencing used peripheral blood, collected 28 days after the second AZD1222 dose. Receptor source: an adult who received the AZD1222 COVID-19 vaccine. Each CDR3 is given with its conserved first and last residue. The D gene is left open where the match is weak. A clone size is listed for some rows: how often the clone was seen (once, few, many), or a class if it is expanded.

clone_size	v_call	j_call	d_call	cdr3_nt	cdr3_aa
once	TRBV28	TRBJ1-2	-	TGTGCCAGCAGCCGAGCCGGACGGACTAACTATGGCTACACCTTC	CASSRAGRTNYGYTF
-	TRBV6-2/TRBV6-3	TRBJ1-1	-	TGTGCCAGCAGTTATAACGGTGGAACTGAAGCTTTCTTT	CASSYNGGTEAFF
-	TRBV3-1/TRBV3-2	TRBJ1-6	-	TGTGCCAGCAGCCCCAGGGGAGGGTCCTATAATTCACCCCTCCACTTT	CASSPRGGSYNSPLHF
-	TRBV2	TRBJ2-3	-	TGTGCCAGCAGCCCGGGACTTCGAAACACAGATACGCAGTATTTT	CASSPGLRNTDTQYF
once	TRBV9	TRBJ2-3	-	TGTGCCTCCGGGGCTAGCAGAAGCACAGATACGCAGTATTTT	CASGASRSTDTQYF
medium-sized	TRBV15	TRBJ1-3	-	TGTGCCACCAGCAGTGAAAACAGCCTCTCTGGAAACACCATATATTTT	CATSSENSLSGNTIYF
-	TRBV28	TRBJ2-7	TRBD1	TGTGCCAGCAGTTTAGGGACAGGCTACGAGCAGTACTTC	CASSLGTGYEQYF
-	TRBV2	TRBJ2-2	-	TGTGCCAGCAGTGGTGATAACACCGGGGAGCTGTTTTTT	CASSGDNTGELFF
-	TRBV2	TRBJ2-2	-	TGTGCCAGCAGCCCAGGACTTAACACCGGGGAGCTGTTTTTT	CASSPGLNTGELFF
-	TRBV28	TRBJ1-5	-	TGTGCCAGCAGCCTCCCCCGGGGGCCCCAGCATTTT	CASSLPRGPQHF
-	TRBV11-2	TRBJ2-1	TRBD2	TGTGCCAGCAGCTTTACACTAGCGGGGGGGCGGAGCTCCTACAATGAGCAGTTCTTC	CASSFTLAGGRSSYNEQFF
-	TRBV3-1/TRBV3-2	TRBJ2-6	-	TGTGCCAGCAGCCAAGATCTCGGTTCCGGGGCCAACGTCCTGACTTTC	CASSQDLGSGANVLTF
-	TRBV5-8	TRBJ1-3	TRBD1	TGTGCCAGCAGCTACGGGACAGGCTCTGGAAACACCATATATTTT	CASSYGTGSGNTIYF
few	TRBV27	TRBJ1-5	-	TGTGCCAGCAGTTTATCACTAGGGAACAATCAGCCCCAGCATTTT	CASSLSLGNNQPQHF
-	TRBV27	TRBJ2-5	TRBD2	TGTGCCAGCAGTTACCAAGGGGGGGGACTAGCGGGAGTTGAGACCCAGTACTTC	CASSYQGGGLAGVETQYF
-	TRBV3-1/TRBV3-2	TRBJ1-1	-	TGTGCCAGCAGGGCTGCGTGGGGGGGAGACACTGAAGCTTTCTTT	CASRAAWGGDTEAFF
-	TRBV11-2	TRBJ2-1	TRBD2	TGTGCCAGCAGCTCACTAGCGGGGACTTACAATGAGCAGTTCTTC	CASSSLAGTYNEQFF
-	TRBV2	TRBJ2-3	TRBD2	TGTGCCAGCCGCCATCCTAGCGGGCACGGGACAGATACGCAGTATTTT	CASRHPSGHGTDTQYF
-	TRBV2	TRBJ2-7	-	TGTGCCAGCAGGAACTTGTACGAGCAGTACTTC	CASRNLYEQYF
-	TRBV5-1	TRBJ1-1	-	TGCGCCAGCAGCTTGGACTCATTGAACACTGAAGCTTTCTTT	CASSLDSLNTEAFF
-	TRBV7-2	TRBJ1-3	TRBD1	TGTGCCAGCAGCCCTCAGGACAGGGACCGAAACACCATATATTTT	CASSPQDRDRNTIYF
-	TRBV2	TRBJ1-1	-	TGTGCCAGCACCGAAAAAGCCCAAACGAATCTGGCTTTCTTT	CASTEKAQTNLAFF
-	TRBV24-1	TRBJ2-6	-	TGTGCCACCAGTCCACAGGGTGCTCCCGGGGCCAACGTCCTGACTTTC	CATSPQGAPGANVLTF
-	TRBV27	TRBJ2-1	-	TGTGCCAGCAGCTCCCATACCAGGGGTGGGGCGACGAATGAGCAGTTCTTC	CASSSHTRGGATNEQFF
-	TRBV2	TRBJ2-2	TRBD2	TGTGCCAGCAGTTCTAGCGGGAGCTCCGGGGAGCTGTTTTTT	CASSSSGSSGELFF
-	TRBV14	TRBJ2-7	TRBD2	TGTGCCAGCAGCCAAGGGACTAGCGTCCATTACGAGCAGTACTTC	CASSQGTSVHYEQYF